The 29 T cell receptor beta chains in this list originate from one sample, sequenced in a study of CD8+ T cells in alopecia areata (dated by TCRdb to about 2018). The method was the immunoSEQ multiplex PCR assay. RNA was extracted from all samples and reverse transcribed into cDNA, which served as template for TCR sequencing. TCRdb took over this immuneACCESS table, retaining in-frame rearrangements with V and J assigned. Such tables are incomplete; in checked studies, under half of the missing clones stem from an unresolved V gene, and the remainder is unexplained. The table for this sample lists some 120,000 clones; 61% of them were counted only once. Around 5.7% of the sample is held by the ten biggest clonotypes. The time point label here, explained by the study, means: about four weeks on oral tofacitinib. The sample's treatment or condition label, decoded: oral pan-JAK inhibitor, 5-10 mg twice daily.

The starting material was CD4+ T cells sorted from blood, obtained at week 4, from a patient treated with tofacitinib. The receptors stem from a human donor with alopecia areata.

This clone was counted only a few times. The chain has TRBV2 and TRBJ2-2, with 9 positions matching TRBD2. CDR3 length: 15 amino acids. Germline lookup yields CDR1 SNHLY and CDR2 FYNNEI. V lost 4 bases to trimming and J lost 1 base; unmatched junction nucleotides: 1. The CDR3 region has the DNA TGTGCCAGCAGTGGACTAGCGGTGAACACCGGGGAGCTGTTTTTT. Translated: CASSGLAVNTGELFF.

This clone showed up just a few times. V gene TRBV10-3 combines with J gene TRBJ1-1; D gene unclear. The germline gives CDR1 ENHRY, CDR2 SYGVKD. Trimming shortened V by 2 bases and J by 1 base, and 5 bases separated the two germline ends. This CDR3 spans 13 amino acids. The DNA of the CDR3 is TGTGCCATCAGTGAGCTGGAGAACACTGAAGCTTTCTTT. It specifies CAISELENTEAFF.

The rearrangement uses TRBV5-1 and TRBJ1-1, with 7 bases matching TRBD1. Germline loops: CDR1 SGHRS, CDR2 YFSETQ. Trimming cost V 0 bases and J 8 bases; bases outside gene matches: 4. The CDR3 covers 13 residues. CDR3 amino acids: CASSLEVDREAFF. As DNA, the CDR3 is TGCGCCAGCAGCTTGGAGGTGGACAGGGAAGCTTTCTTT. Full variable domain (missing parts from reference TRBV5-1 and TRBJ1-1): KAGVTQTPRYLIKTRGQQVTLSCSPISGHRSVSWYQQTPGQGLQFLFEYFSETQRNKGNFPGRFSGRQFSNSRSEMNVSTLELGDSALYLCASSLEVDREAFFGQGTRLTVV.

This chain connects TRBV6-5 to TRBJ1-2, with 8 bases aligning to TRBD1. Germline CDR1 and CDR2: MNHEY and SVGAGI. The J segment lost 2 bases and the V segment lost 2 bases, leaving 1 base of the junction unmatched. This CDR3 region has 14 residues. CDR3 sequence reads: CASSYDRGNYGYTF. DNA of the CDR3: TGTGCCAGCAGTTACGACAGGGGAAACTATGGCTACACCTTC.

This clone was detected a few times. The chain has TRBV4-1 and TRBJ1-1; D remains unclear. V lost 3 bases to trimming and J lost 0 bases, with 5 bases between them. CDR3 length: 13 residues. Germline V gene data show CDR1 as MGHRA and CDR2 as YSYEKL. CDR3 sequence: CASSHPLNTEAFF. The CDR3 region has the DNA TGCGCCAGCAGCCATCCTTTGAACACTGAAGCTTTCTTT.

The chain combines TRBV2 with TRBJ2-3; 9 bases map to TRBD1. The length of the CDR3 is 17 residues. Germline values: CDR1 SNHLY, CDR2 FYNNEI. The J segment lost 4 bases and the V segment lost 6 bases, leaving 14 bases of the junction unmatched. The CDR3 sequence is CASRQFSGTGPSDTQYF. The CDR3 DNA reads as TGTGCCAGCAGGCAGTTCTCCGGGACAGGGCCCTCAGATACGCAGTATTTT.

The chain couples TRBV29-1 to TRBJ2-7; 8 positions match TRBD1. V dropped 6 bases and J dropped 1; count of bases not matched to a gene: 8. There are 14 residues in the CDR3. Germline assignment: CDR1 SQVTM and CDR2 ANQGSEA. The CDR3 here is CSVAGTGLSYEQYF. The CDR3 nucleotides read TGCAGCGTAGCCGGGACAGGTTTATCCTACGAGCAGTACTTC.

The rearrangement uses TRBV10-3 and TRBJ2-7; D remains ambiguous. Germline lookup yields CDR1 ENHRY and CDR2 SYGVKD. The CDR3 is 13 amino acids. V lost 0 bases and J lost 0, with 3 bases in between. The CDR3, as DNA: TGTGCCATCAGTGAGTCGAGCTCCTACGAGCAGTACTTC. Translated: CAISESSSYEQYF.

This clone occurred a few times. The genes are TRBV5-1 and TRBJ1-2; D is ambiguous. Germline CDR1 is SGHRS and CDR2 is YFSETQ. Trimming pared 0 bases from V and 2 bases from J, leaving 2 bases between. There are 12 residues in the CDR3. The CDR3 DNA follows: TGCGCCAGCAGCTTGGGGAACTATGGCTACACCTTC. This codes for CASSLGNYGYTF.

The DNA of the CDR3 is TGTGCCTGGAGCTGGGTGTATGGTAGCGGGAGCGCAGATACGCAGTATTTT. This codes for CAWSWVYGSGSADTQYF. The chain carries TRBV30 and TRBJ2-3; 9 bases fit TRBD2. This CDR3 is built from 17 residues. Trimming cost V 3 bases and J 4 bases; bases outside gene matches: 14. CDR1 and CDR2 from the germline V gene are GTSNPN and SVGIG (reference sequence).

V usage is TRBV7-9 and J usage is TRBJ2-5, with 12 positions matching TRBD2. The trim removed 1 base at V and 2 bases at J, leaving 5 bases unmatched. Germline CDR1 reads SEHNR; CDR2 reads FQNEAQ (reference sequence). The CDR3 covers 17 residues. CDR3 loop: CASSLVGLAGPQETQYF. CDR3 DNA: TGTGCCAGCAGCTTAGTTGGACTAGCGGGACCACAAGAGACCCAGTACTTC.

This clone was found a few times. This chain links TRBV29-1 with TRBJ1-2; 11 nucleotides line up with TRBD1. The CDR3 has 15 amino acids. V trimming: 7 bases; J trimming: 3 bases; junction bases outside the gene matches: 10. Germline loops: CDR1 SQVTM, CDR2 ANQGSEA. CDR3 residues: CSADPGQGDYYGYTF. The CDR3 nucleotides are TGCAGCGCTGACCCGGGACAGGGGGATTACTATGGCTACACCTTC.

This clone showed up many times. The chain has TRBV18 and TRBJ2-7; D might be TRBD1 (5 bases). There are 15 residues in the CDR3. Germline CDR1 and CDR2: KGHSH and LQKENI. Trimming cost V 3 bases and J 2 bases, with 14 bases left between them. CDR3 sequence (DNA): TGTGCCAGCTCACCTGGGGCCAGGGCTGCCTACGAGCAGTACTTC. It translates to CASSPGARAAYEQYF.

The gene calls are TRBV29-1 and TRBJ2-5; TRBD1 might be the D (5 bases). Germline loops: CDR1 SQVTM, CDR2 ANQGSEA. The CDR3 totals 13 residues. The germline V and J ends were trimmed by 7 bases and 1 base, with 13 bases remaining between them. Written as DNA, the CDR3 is TGCAGCGCGACAGTTAGGGGCCAAGAGACCCAGTACTTC. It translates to CSATVRGQETQYF.

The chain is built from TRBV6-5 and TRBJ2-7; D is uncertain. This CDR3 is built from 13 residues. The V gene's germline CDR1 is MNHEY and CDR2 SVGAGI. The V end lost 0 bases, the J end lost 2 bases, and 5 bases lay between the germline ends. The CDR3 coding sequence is TGTGCCAGCAGTTACTCGACGGCCTACGAGCAGTACTTC. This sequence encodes CASSYSTAYEQYF.

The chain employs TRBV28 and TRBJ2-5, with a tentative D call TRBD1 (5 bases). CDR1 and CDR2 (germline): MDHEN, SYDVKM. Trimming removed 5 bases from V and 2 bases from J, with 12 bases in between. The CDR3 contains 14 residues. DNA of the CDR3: TGTGCCAGCAGTCGTTCTACAGGTCAAGAGACCCAGTACTTC. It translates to CASSRSTGQETQYF.

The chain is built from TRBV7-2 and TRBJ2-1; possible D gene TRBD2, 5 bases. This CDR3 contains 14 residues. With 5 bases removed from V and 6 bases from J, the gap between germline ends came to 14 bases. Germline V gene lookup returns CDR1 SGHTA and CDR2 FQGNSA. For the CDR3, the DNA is TGTGCCAGCAGCCTCCGGGGTTTCGGCAATGAGCAGTTCTTC. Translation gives CASSLRGFGNEQFF.

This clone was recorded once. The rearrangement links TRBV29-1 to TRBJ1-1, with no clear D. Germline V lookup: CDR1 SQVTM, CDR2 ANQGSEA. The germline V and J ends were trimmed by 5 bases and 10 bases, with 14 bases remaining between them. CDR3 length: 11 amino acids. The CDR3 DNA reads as TGCAGCGTTAGGACGGGCCTGCGAGCTTTCTTT. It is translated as CSVRTGLRAFF. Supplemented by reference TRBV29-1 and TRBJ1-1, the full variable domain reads SAVISQKPSRDICQRGTSLTIQCQVDSQVTMMFWYRQQPGQSLTLIATANQGSEATYESGFVIDKFPISRPNLTFSTLTVSNMSPEDSSIYLCSVRTGLRAFFGQGTRLTVV.

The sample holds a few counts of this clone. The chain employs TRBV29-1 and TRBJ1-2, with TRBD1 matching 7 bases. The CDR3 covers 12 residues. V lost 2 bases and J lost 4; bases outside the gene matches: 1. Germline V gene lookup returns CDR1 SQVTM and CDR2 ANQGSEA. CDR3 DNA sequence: TGCAGCGTTGAAACAGGGGCCTATGGCTACACCTTC. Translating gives CSVETGAYGYTF.

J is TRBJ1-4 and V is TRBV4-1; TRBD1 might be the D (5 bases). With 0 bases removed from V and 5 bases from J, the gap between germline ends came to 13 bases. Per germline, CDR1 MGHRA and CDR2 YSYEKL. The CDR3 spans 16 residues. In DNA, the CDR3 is TGCGCCAGCAGCCAAGATGTCGTGCGGGGGAATGAAAAACTGTTTTTT. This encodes CASSQDVVRGNEKLFF.

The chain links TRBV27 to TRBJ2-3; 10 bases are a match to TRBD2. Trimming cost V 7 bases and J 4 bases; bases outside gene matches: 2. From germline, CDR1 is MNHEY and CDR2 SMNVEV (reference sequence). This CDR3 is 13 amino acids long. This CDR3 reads CASKGLASDTQYF. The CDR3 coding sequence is TGTGCCAGCAAGGGACTAGCGTCAGATACGCAGTATTTT.

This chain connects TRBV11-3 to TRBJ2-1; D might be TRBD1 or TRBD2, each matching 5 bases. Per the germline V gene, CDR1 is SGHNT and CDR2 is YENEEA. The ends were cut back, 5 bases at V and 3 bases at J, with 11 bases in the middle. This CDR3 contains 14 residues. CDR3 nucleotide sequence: TGTGCCAGCAGCGGGACGGGTGTCTACAATGAGCAGTTCTTC. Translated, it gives CASSGTGVYNEQFF.

CDR3 residues: CASSLAGFNEQFF. The CDR3 coding sequence is TGTGCCAGCAGCTTAGCGGGGTTCAATGAGCAGTTCTTC. The rearrangement uses TRBV7-2 and TRBJ2-1, with D hard to call. This CDR3 contains 13 residues. V was trimmed by 0 bases and J by 6 bases, leaving 6 bases between them. CDR1 and CDR2 from the germline V gene are SGHTA and FQGNSA.

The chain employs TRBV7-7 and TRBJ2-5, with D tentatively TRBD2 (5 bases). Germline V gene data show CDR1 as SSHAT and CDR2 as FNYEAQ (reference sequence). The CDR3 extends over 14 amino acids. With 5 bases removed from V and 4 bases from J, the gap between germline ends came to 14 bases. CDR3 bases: TGTGCCAGCAGCCAAAATAGCGATGGAGAGACCCAGTACTTC. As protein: CASSQNSDGETQYF.

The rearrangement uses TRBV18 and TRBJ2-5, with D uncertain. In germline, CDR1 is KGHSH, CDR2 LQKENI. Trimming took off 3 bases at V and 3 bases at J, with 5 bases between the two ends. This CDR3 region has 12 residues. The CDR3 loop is CASSPFKETQYF. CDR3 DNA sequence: TGTGCCAGCTCACCTTTTAAAGAGACCCAGTACTTC.

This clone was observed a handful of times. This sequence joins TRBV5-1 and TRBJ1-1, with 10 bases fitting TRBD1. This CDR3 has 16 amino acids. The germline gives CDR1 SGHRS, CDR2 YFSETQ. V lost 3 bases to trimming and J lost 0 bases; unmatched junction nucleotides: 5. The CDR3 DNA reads TGCGCCAGCAGCTCCCGGGACAGGGGATTGAACACTGAAGCTTTCTTT. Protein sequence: CASSSRDRGLNTEAFF.

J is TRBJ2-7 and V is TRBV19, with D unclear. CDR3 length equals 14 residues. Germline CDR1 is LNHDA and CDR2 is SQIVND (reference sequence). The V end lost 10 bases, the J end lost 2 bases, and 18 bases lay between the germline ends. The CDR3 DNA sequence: TGTGCCACCCAAGGCCGGTCTCCTCCCTACGAGCAGTACTTC. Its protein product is CATQGRSPPYEQYF.

Written as DNA, the CDR3 is TGTGCCAGCAGCTCACAGGACGGGCCCTACGAGCAGTACTTC. Its protein is CASSSQDGPYEQYF. This rearrangement joins TRBV7-6 to TRBJ2-7; D might be TRBD1 (5 bases). CDR3 length: 14 residues. Per germline, CDR1 SGHVS and CDR2 FNYEAQ. V gave up 4 bases and J gave up 2 bases, with 12 bases separating them.

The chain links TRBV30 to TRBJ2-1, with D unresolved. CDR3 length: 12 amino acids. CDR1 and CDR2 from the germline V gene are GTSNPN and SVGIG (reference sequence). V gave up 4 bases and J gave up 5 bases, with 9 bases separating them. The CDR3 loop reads CAWNLGNNEQFF. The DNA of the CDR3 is TGTGCCTGGAACTTAGGGAACAATGAGCAGTTCTTC.